This entry lists 26 T cell receptor beta chains sequenced from one sample in a study of CD8 T cells in ankylosing spondylitis. MiXCR, applied by TCRdb to the 5' RACE reads, yields one record per CDR3 protein. The sample has 300,000 to 400,000 distinct CDR3 sequences, roughly 22% seen once. Material: blood, either unsorted or a sorted T cell fraction (not recorded which). These receptors originate from a male donor with ankylosing spondylitis or in good health (not recorded which).

This CDR3 reads CASSDLAEQYF. CDR3 DNA: TGTGCCAGCAGCGACCTAGCCGAGCAGTACTTC. The rearrangement uses TRBV5-5 and TRBJ2-7; D perhaps matches TRBD2 (5 bases). The CDR3 spans 11 residues. Germline V gene sequence: CDR1 SGHKS, CDR2 YYEKEE (reference sequence). V was clipped by 4 bases and J by 6 bases, with 8 bases between them. Using reference TRBV5-5 and TRBJ2-7 for the parts outside the CDR3, the full variable domain is DAGVTQSPTHLIKTRGQQVTLRCSPISGHKSVSWYQQVLGQGPQFIFQYYEKEERGRGNFPDRFSARQFPNYSSELNVNALLLGDSALYLCASSDLAEQYFGPGTRLTVT.

The chain combines TRBV5-6 with TRBJ1-6; 7 bases are shared with TRBD1. The CDR3 has 14 amino acids. Trimming took 0 bases from V and 10 from J; bases not matched to a gene: 4. In germline, CDR1 is SGHDT, CDR2 YYEEEE. The CDR3 sequence: CASSLDQDRSPLHF. The CDR3 region has the DNA TGTGCCAGCAGCTTGGACCAGGACAGGTCACCCCTCCACTTT.

V and J are TRBV29-1 and TRBJ1-2, with 10 bases that match TRBD1. The V gene end was trimmed by 7 bases and the J gene end by 7 bases; junction bases not matched to a gene: 6. The CDR3 runs 12 residues. Germline CDR1 reads SQVTM; CDR2 reads ANQGSEA. The CDR3 region has the DNA TGCAGCGCCGGGACAGGGGTTTTTGGCTACACCTTC. Encoded protein: CSAGTGVFGYTF.

This sequence joins TRBV7-9 and TRBJ1-5, with D perhaps TRBD1 (5 bases). V shed 4 bases and J shed 4 bases, with 17 bases lying between them. The CDR3 contains 16 residues. The germline CDR1 and CDR2 sequences are SEHNR and FQNEAQ (reference sequence). CDR3 DNA sequence: TGTGCCAGCAGCTCCTCCGGCGCAGGGCGGAATCAGCCCCAGCATTTT. Protein product: CASSSSGAGRNQPQHF. Variable domain in full (rest from reference TRBV7-9 and TRBJ1-5): DTGVSQNPRHKITKRGQNVTFRCDPISEHNRLYWYRQTLGQGPEFLTYFQNEAQLEKSRLLSDRFSAERPKGSFSTLEIQRTEQGDSAMYLCASSSSGAGRNQPQHFGDGTRLSIL.

This clonotype came up a few times. The chain has TRBV5-4 and TRBJ2-3; the D is unclear. The CDR3 sequence is 12 residues long. Trimming took 4 bases from V and 7 from J, leaving 10 bases between them. Germline V gene sequence: CDR1 SGHNT, CDR2 YYREEE (reference sequence). Here the CDR3 reads CASSASPNTQYF. In nucleotides, the CDR3 is TGTGCCAGCAGCGCCTCCCCGAATACGCAGTATTTT.

This clonotype occurred many times. This rearrangement joins TRBV20-1 to TRBJ2-1; D perhaps matches TRBD2 (7 bases). The CDR3 consists of 12 residues. Per germline, CDR1 DFQATT and CDR2 SNEGSKA (reference sequence). Trimming took 6 bases from V and 9 from J, leaving 15 bases between them. For the CDR3, the DNA is TGCAGTGCCCCCAGGGCGGGGGCTGAGCAGTTCTTC. The encoded protein is CSAPRAGAEQFF.

This clonotype was counted between two and nine times. J is TRBJ2-7 and V is TRBV2, with D unresolved. Deletions cut 6 bases from V and 2 bases from J, with 8 bases between. This CDR3 contains 12 residues. Germline V gene lookup returns CDR1 SNHLY and CDR2 FYNNEI. The CDR3 here is CASSPYTYEQYF. The DNA of the CDR3 is TGTGCCAGCAGCCCGTATACCTACGAGCAGTACTTC.

The chain links TRBV7-9 to TRBJ2-5; a weak D match, TRBD1 (6 bases). The CDR3 is 14 residues long. The germline V and J ends were trimmed by 5 bases and 1 base, with 11 bases remaining between them. Per the germline V gene, CDR1 is SEHNR and CDR2 is FQNEAQ (reference sequence). The DNA of the CDR3 is TGTGCCAGCAGCGAGTACAGGGTCCAAGAGACCCAGTACTTC. Translating it yields CASSEYRVQETQYF.

This clonotype was counted between two and nine times. This sequence joins TRBV2 and TRBJ2-7, with 7 nucleotides matching TRBD2. CDR1 and CDR2 (germline): SNHLY, FYNNEI. The CDR3 is 15 amino acids. The J segment lost 2 bases and the V segment lost 3 bases, leaving 7 bases of the junction unmatched. The CDR3 nucleotides are TGTGCCAGCAGTGACATTAGCGGGTCGACCTACGAGCAGTACTTC. It yields the protein CASSDISGSTYEQYF. The full variable domain, with the rest looked up from reference TRBV2 and TRBJ2-7, is EPEVTQTPSHQVTQMGQEVILRCVPISNHLYFYWYRQILGQKVEFLVSFYNNEISEKSEIFDDQFSVERPDGSNFTLKIRSTKLEDSAMYFCASSDISGSTYEQYFGPGTRLTVT.

This clonotype appeared a few times. The CDR3 here is CSARAFDPPGVNEQFF. The CDR3 bases are TGCAGTGCTAGGGCCTTTGACCCACCTGGGGTCAATGAGCAGTTCTTC. V gene TRBV20-1 combines with J gene TRBJ2-1; D not resolved. V was clipped by 3 bases and J by 6 bases, with 21 bases between them. Germline V gene lookup returns CDR1 DFQATT and CDR2 SNEGSKA (reference sequence). The CDR3 is made up of 16 amino acids.

This clonotype was counted only a few times. The chain links TRBV7-9 to TRBJ2-1; no reliable D call. The V end lost 9 bases, the J end lost 8 bases, and 2 bases lay between the germline ends. The CDR3 length is 8 residues. Germline CDR1 and CDR2: SEHNR and FQNEAQ (reference sequence). CDR3 in amino acids: CASYEQFF. Written as DNA, the CDR3 is TGTGCCAGTTATGAGCAGTTCTTC.

This clonotype was seen a few times. The chain uses TRBV2 and TRBJ1-1; no firm D call. V lost 2 bases and J 0 bases, leaving 7 bases between the germline ends. This CDR3 is built from 14 residues. CDR1 and CDR2 from the germline V gene are SNHLY and FYNNEI. CDR3 in DNA: TGTGCCAGCAGTGAACCTTTAATGAACACTGAAGCTTTCTTT. This gives the protein CASSEPLMNTEAFF.

V usage is TRBV10-2 and J usage is TRBJ2-1; the D is unclear. This CDR3 has 12 amino acids. The germline CDR1 and CDR2 sequences are WSHSY and SAAADI. Trimming stripped 2 bases from V and 7 bases from J, with 6 bases between. In DNA, the CDR3 is TGCGCCAGCAGTGAGATTGCAAATGAGCAGTTCTTC. Translating gives CASSEIANEQFF.

This clonotype was picked up a small number of times. This chain uses TRBV28 with TRBJ1-4, with 8 bases fitting TRBD1. Looked up from germline, CDR1 is MDHEN and CDR2 is SYDVKM. V shed 6 bases, J shed 7 bases, and the junction held 4 bases outside the gene matches. There are 13 residues in the CDR3. The chain's CDR3 is CASSRTGSEKLFF. CDR3 DNA sequence: TGTGCCAGCAGCCGGACAGGGAGTGAAAAACTGTTTTTT.

The chain carries TRBV20-1 and TRBJ2-7; 9 bases line up with TRBD2. V lost 3 bases, J lost 2 bases, and 11 bases stayed unmatched. CDR3 length: 16 amino acids. CDR1 is DFQATT, CDR2 SNEGSKA, per germline (reference sequence). The CDR3 spells CSASLSSGVIAYEQYF. CDR3 coding DNA: TGCAGTGCTAGTTTGTCTAGCGGGGTCATCGCCTACGAGCAGTACTTC.

Only a few counts were recorded for this clonotype. This chain uses TRBV6-5 with TRBJ1-3, with 10 bases that match TRBD1. CDR1 is MNHEY and CDR2 is SVGAGI in the germline V gene. The junction had 0 bases not matched to a gene; V was cut back by 4 bases and J by 0 bases. The CDR3 runs 15 residues. In DNA, the CDR3 is TGTGCCAGCAGTTGGACAGGGGGCTCTGGAAACACCATATATTTT. Protein: CASSWTGGSGNTIYF.

This rearrangement joins TRBV27 to TRBJ1-5; D unresolved. Trimming took 3 bases from V and 2 from J, leaving 5 bases between them. Germline lookup yields CDR1 MNHEY and CDR2 SMNVEV (reference sequence). The CDR3 runs 13 residues. CDR3 amino acids: CASSFHRNQPQHF. In nucleotides, the CDR3 is TGTGCCAGCAGTTTTCATCGCAATCAGCCCCAGCATTTT.

This clonotype appeared many times. The V and J genes are TRBV23-1 and TRBJ1-1; 7 bases are shared with TRBD1. TRBV23-1 is an ORF; its function is uncertain. The ends lost 0 bases at V and 0 bases at J; junction bases unmatched: 7. The CDR3 is 17 residues long. The CDR3 is CASSQSSRGCMNTEAFF. The CDR3 nucleotides are TGCGCCAGCAGTCAATCCTCCAGGGGGTGCATGAACACTGAAGCTTTCTTT.

This chain links TRBV20-1 with TRBJ2-1; weak D call: TRBD2 (5 bases). Germline-derived CDR1 and CDR2 are DFQATT and SNEGSKA (reference sequence). The CDR3 loop spans 18 amino acids. The V gene lost 4 bases and the J gene lost 0 bases, with 22 bases spanning the gap. The CDR3 sequence: CSANFLATAENSYNEQFF. The CDR3, as DNA: TGCAGTGCTAACTTTCTAGCTACGGCCGAGAACTCCTACAATGAGCAGTTCTTC.

The chain couples TRBV30 to TRBJ2-3, with D unclear. CDR3 length: 12 residues. Looked up from germline, CDR1 is GTSNPN and CDR2 is SVGIG (reference sequence). Trimming took 6 bases from V and 2 from J, leaving 9 bases between them. As DNA, the CDR3 is TGTGCCTGCCAGCCGCTCACAGATACGCAGTATTTT. Translating it yields CACQPLTDTQYF. The complete variable domain, with remaining parts taken from reference TRBV30 and TRBJ2-3, reads SQTIHQWPATLVQPVGSPLSLECTVEGTSNPNLYWYRQAAGRGLQLLFYSVGIGQISSEVPQNLSASRPQDRQFILSSKKLLLSDSGFYLCACQPLTDTQYFGPGTRLTVL.

This clonotype appeared many times. The chain carries TRBV29-1 and TRBJ2-7; D might be TRBD2 (6 bases). The CDR3 totals 13 residues. Germline V gene sequence: CDR1 SQVTM, CDR2 ANQGSEA. The V and J ends lost 2 bases and 4 bases respectively, with 12 bases between them. DNA for the CDR3: TGCAGCGTTGAACCGGGAGAGGGGTACGAGCAGTACTTC. Protein: CSVEPGEGYEQYF.

The V gene is TRBV20-1, the J gene TRBJ2-7; D tentatively fits TRBD1 or TRBD2 (5 bases each). V lost 0 bases, J lost 0 bases, and 12 bases lay in between. CDR1 and CDR2 from the germline V gene are DFQATT and SNEGSKA (reference sequence). The CDR3 totals 15 residues. Written as DNA, the CDR3 is TGCAGTGCTAGAGATTTGGGACGACCCTCCTACGAGCAGTACTTC. It codes for CSARDLGRPSYEQYF.

This clonotype was found a few times. The chain uses TRBV4-1 and TRBJ2-1, with 10 bases lining up with TRBD2. CDR1 is MGHRA and CDR2 is YSYEKL in the germline V gene. J gave up 4 bases and V 2 bases, and 2 bases lay outside the gene matches. The CDR3 is 15 residues long. The DNA of the CDR3 is TGCGCCAGCAGCCAACTAGCGGGGGAATACAATGAGCAGTTCTTC. Its translation is CASSQLAGEYNEQFF.

In its sample, this clonotype was seen a few times. V gene TRBV10-3 combines with J gene TRBJ1-2; 7 nucleotides line up with TRBD1. In germline, CDR1 is ENHRY, CDR2 SYGVKD. V trimming: 0 bases; J trimming: 3 bases; junction bases outside the gene matches: 1. The CDR3 loop spans 14 amino acids. CDR3 coding DNA: TGTGCCATCAGTGAGTCGACAGGGTACTATGGCTACACCTTC. As protein: CAISESTGYYGYTF.

This clonotype was seen a few times. V and J are TRBV11-2 and TRBJ2-5; 8 nucleotides line up with TRBD1. Germline-derived CDR1 and CDR2 are SGHAT and FQNNGV. The CDR3 covers 17 residues. V gave up 1 base and J gave up 2 bases; unmatched junction bases: 9. CDR3 nucleotide sequence: TGTGCCAGCAGCTTAGCCCAGGGGGCGCAGGAGCAAGAGACCCAGTACTTC. This codes for CASSLAQGAQEQETQYF.

This clonotype was counted a few times. The genes are TRBV12-3 or TRBV12-4 and TRBJ2-5, with 9 bases matching TRBD2. The CDR3 length is 18 residues. With V trimmed by 3 bases and J by 2 bases, 13 bases remained unmatched. The DNA of the CDR3 is TGTGCCAGCAGTTTCGGAGAAAGTCTAGCGGGGTTTCAAGAGACCCAGTACTTC. Encoded protein: CASSFGESLAGFQETQYF.